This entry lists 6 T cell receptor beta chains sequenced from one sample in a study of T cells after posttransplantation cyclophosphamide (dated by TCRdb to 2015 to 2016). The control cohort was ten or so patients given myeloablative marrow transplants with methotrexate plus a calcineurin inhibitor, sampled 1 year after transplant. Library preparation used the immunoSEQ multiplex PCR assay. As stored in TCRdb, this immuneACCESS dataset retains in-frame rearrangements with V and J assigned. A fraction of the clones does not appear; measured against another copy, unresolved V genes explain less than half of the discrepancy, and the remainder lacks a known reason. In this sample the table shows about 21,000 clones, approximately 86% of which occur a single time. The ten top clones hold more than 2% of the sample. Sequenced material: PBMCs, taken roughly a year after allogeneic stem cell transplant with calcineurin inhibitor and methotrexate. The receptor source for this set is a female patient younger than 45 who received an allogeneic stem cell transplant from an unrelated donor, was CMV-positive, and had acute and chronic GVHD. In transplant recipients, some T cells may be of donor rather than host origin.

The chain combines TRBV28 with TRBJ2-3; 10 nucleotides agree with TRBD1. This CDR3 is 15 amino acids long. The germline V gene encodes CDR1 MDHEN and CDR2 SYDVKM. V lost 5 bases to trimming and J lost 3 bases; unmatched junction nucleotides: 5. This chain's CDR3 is CASSEPGQGTDTQYF. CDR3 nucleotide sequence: TGTGCCAGCAGTGAACCGGGACAGGGGACAGATACGCAGTATTTT.

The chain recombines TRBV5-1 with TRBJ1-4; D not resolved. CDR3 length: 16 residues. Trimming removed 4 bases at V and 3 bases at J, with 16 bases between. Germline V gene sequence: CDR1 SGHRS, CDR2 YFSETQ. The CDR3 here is CASSLRGGRANEKLFF. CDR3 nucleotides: TGCGCCAGCAGCCTCCGGGGAGGGAGGGCTAATGAAAAACTGTTTTTT.

The CDR3 coding sequence is TGTGCCAGCAGTTTAGGACTCGTCTATGGCTACACCTTC. This gives the protein CASSLGLVYGYTF. The chain joins TRBV6-1 to TRBJ1-2; D remains ambiguous. CDR3 size: 13 residues. Germline V gives CDR1 MNHNS, CDR2 SASEGT. Trimming took 5 bases from V and 4 from J, leaving 11 bases between them.

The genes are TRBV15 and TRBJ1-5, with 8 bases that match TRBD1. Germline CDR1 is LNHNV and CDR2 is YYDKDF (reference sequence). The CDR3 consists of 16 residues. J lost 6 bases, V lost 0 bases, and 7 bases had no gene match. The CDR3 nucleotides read TGTGCCACCAGCAGAGATCCGACTACAGGGGGTCAGCCCCAGCATTTT. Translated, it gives CATSRDPTTGGQPQHF.

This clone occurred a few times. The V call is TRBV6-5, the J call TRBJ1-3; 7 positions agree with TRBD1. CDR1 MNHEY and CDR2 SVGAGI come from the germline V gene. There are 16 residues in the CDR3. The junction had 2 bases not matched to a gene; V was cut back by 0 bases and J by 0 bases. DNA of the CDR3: TGTGCCAGCAGTTACTCACAGGGGAGCTCTGGAAACACCATATATTTT. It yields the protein CASSYSQGSSGNTIYF.

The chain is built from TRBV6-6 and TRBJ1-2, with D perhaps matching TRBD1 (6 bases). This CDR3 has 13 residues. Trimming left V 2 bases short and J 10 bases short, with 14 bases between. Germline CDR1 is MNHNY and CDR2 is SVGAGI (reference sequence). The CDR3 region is CASSYGTRPPYTF. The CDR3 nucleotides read TGTGCCAGCAGTTACGGGACACGACCTCCCTACACCTTC.